The table lists the clone carrying this TCR beta chain with many counts. This entry belongs to a study of CD8 T cells in ankylosing spondylitis. The germline V gene encodes CDR1 SGHRS and CDR2 YFSETQ. V was shortened by 3 bases and J by 6 bases, with 12 bases between the two germline ends. This CDR3 is built from 14 residues. MiXCR was run by TCRdb on the 5' RACE reads, yielding one entry per CDR3 protein. The sample has 150,000 to 200,000 distinct CDR3 sequences; approximately 13% are singletons. The rearrangement joins TRBV5-1 to TRBJ2-2, with D uncertain. Sequencing used blood, either unsorted or a sorted T cell fraction (not recorded which). The TCR sequence derives from a female donor with ankylosing spondylitis or in good health (not recorded which). CDR3 in amino acids: CASSSALPSGELFF. DNA of the CDR3: TGCGCCAGCAGCTCTGCCTTACCCTCCGGGGAGCTGTTTTTT.